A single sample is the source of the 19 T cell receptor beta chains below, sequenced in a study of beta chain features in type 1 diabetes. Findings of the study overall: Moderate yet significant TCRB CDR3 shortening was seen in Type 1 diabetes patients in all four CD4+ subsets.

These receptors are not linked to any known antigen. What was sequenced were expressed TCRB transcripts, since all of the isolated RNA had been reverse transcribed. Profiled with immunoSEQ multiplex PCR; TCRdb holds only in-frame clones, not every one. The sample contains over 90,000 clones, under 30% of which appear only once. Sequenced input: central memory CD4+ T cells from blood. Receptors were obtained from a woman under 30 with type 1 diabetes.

The CDR3 reads CASTRRWTDYGYTF. CDR3 coding DNA: TGTGCCAGCACACGGAGATGGACAGACTATGGCTACACCTTC. The chain is built from TRBV2 and TRBJ1-2; tentatively, D is TRBD1 (6 bases). Trimming left V 7 bases short and J 3 bases short, with 15 bases between. CDR3 size: 14 residues. Germline-derived CDR1 and CDR2 are SNHLY and FYNNEI. The full variable domain, completed using reference TRBV2 and TRBJ1-2, is EPEVTQTPSHQVTQMGQEVILRCVPISNHLYFYWYRQILGQKVEFLVSFYNNEISEKSEIFDDQFSVERPDGSNFTLKIRSTKLEDSAMYFCASTRRWTDYGYTFGSGTRLTVV.

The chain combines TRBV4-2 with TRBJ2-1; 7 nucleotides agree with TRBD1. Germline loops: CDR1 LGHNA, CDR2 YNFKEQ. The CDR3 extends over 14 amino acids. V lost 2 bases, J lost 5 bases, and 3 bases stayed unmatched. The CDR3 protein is CASSQPQGDNEQFF. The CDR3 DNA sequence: TGTGCCAGCAGCCAACCGCAGGGGGACAATGAGCAGTTCTTC.

CDR3 in amino acids: CASSPDRGYTGELFF. In DNA, the CDR3 is TGCGCCAGCAGCCCCGACAGGGGATACACCGGGGAGCTGTTTTTT. V is TRBV5-1 and J is TRBJ2-2, with 8 bases lining up with TRBD1. Germline CDR1 reads SGHRS; CDR2 reads YFSETQ. The trim removed 4 bases at V and 3 bases at J, leaving 5 bases unmatched. The CDR3 has 15 residues.

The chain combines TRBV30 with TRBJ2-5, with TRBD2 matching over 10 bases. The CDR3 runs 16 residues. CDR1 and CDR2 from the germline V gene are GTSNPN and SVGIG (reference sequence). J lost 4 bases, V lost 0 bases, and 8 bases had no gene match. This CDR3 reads CAWSVKGLAGAETQYF. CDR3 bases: TGTGCCTGGAGTGTGAAAGGGCTAGCGGGAGCAGAGACCCAGTACTTC.

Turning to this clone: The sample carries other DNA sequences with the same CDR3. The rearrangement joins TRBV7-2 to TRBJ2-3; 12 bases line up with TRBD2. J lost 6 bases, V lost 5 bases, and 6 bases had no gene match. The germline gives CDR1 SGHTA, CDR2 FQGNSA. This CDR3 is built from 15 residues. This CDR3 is CASSPRTSGKDTQYF. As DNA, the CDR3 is TGTGCCAGCAGCCCCCGGACTAGCGGGAAGGATACGCAGTATTTT.

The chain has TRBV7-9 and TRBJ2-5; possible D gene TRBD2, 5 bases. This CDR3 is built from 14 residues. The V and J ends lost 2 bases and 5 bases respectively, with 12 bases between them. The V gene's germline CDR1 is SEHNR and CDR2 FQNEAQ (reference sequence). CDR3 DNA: TGTGCCAGCAGCTTAAACGGAGGAAAGGAGACCCAGTACTTC. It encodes CASSLNGGKETQYF.

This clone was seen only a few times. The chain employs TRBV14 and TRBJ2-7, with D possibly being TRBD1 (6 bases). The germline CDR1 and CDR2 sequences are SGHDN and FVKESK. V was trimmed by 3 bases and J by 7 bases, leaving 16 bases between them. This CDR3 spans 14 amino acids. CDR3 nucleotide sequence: TGTGCCAGCAGCCAGGGGACACACTATAAAGAGCAGTACGTC. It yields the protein CASSQGTHYKEQYV.

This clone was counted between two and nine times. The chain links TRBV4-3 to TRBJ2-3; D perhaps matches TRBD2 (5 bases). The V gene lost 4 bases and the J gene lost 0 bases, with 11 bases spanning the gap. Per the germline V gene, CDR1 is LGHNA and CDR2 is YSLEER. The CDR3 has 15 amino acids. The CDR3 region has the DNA TGCGCCAGCAGCCCCAGCGGTTGGAGCACAGATACGCAGTATTTT. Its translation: CASSPSGWSTDTQYF.

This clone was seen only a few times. CDR3 DNA sequence: TGCGCCAGCAGCTTGGTGACTAGCGGGAACTACAATGAGCAGTTCTTC. This encodes CASSLVTSGNYNEQFF. The chain has TRBV5-1 and TRBJ2-1; 11 nucleotides agree with TRBD2. This CDR3 is 16 amino acids long. Germline CDR1 SGHRS, CDR2 YFSETQ. V lost 0 bases to trimming and J lost 3 bases; unmatched junction nucleotides: 2.

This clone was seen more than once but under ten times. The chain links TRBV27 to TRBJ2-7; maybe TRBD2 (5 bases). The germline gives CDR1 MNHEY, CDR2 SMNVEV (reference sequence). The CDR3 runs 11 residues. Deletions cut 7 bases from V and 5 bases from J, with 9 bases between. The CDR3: CASTGVDEQYV. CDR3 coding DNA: TGTGCCAGCACCGGGGTTGACGAGCAGTACGTC.

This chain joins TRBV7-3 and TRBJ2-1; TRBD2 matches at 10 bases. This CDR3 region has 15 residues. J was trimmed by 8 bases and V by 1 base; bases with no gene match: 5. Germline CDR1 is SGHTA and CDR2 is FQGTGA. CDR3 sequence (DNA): TGTGCCAGCAGCTTAAGTCTAGCGGGAGCGGATGAGCAGTTCTTC. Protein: CASSLSLAGADEQFF. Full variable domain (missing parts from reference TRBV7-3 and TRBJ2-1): GAGVSQTPSNKVTEKGKYVELRCDPISGHTALYWYRQSLGQGPEFLIYFQGTGAADDSGLPNDRFFAVRPEGSVSTLKIQRTERGDSAVYLCASSLSLAGADEQFFGPGTRLTVL.

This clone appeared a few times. CDR3 residues: CASSLETGSDEQFF. The CDR3 nucleotides are TGTGCCAGCAGCTTAGAGACAGGGTCCGATGAGCAGTTCTTC. The chain links TRBV11-1 to TRBJ2-1; 7 positions agree with TRBD1. The junction had 5 bases not matched to a gene; V was cut back by 1 base and J by 8 bases. CDR1 and CDR2 from the germline V gene are SGHAT and FQDESV (reference sequence). This CDR3 has 14 residues.

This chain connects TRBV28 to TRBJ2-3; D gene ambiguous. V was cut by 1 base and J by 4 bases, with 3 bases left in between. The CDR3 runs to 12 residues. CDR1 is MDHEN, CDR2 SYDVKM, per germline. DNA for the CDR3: TGTGCCAGCAGTTTATCATCAGATACGCAGTATTTT. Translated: CASSLSSDTQYF.

The DNA of the CDR3 is TGTGCCAGCGAGGGACAGCTGAACACTGAAGCTTTCTTT. Translated, it gives CASEGQLNTEAFF. The V gene is TRBV5-6, the J gene TRBJ1-1, with 7 bases identical to TRBD1. The CDR3 has 13 residues. The germline CDR1 and CDR2 sequences are SGHDT and YYEEEE. J lost 0 bases, V lost 7 bases, and 3 bases had no gene match.

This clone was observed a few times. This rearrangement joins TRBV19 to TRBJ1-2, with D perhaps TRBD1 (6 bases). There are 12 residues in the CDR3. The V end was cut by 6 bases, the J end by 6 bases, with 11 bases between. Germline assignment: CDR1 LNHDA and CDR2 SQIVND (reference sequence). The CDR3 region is CASRAGADGYTF. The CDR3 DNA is TGTGCCAGTAGGGCAGGGGCGGATGGCTACACCTTC.

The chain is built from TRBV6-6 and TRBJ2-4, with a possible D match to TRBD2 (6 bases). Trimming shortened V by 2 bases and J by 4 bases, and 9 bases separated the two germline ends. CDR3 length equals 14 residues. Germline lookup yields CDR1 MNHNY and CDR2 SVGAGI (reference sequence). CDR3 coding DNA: TGTGCCAGCAGTTACGGGGCGGGGAAAAACATTCAGTACTTC. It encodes CASSYGAGKNIQYF.

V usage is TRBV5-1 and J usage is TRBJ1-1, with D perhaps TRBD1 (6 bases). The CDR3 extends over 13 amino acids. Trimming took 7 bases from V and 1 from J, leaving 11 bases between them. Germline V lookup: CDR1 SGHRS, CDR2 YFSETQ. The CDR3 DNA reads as TGCGCCAGCTCCGGACAGAGGAACACTGAAGCTTTCTTT. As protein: CASSGQRNTEAFF.

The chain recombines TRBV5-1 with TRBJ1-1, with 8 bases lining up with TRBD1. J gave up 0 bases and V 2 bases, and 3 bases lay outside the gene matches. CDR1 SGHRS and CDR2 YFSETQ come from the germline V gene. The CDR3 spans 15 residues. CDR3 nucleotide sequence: TGCGCCAGCAGCTTTTCGGGACAGGTGAACACTGAAGCTTTCTTT. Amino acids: CASSFSGQVNTEAFF.

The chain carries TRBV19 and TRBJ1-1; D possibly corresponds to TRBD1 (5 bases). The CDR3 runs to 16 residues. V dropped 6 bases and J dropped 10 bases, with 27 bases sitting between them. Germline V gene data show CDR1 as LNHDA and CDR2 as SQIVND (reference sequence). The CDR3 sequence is CASSPARATASPAAFF. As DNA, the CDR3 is TGTGCCAGTAGCCCTGCCCGAGCGACAGCCTCCCCGGCAGCTTTCTTT.